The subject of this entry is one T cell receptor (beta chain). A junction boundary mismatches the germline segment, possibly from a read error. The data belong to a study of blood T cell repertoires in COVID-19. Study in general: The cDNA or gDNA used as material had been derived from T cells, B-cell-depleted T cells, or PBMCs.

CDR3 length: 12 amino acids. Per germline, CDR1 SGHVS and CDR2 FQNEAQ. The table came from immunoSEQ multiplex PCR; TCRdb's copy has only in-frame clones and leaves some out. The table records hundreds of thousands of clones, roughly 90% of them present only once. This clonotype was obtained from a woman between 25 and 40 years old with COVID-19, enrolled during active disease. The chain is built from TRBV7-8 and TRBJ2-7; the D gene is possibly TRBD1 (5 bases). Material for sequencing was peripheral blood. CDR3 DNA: TGTGCCAGCAGCCCACGACAGTTCCTTCCACGCTTC. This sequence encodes CASSPRQFLPRF. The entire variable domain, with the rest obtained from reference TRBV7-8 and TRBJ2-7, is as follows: GAGVSQSPRYKVAKRGQDVALRCDPISGHVSLFWYQQALGQGPEFLTYFQNEAQLDKSGLPSDRFFAERPEGSVSTLKIQRTQQEDSAVYLCASSPRQFLPRFGPGTRLTVT.